This TCR beta chain was identified in a study of shared clonotypes between healthy human individuals (dated by TCRdb to the early 2020s). About the full investigation: The cohort comprised two women and three men aged 18 to 49 years. For each donor, CD4 naive and CD4 memory were each run on three plates, CD8 naive on two plates, and CD8 memory on one plate. Blood TCR repertoires of about five healthy adults were deeply sequenced to estimate repertoire size and the extent of clonotype sharing between individuals. Different laboratories and diverse techniques were used to prepare libraries and sequence TCR repertoires, to increase sequencing depth and limit assay-specific biases. Between about 0.8 and 9.5 billion PBMCs per donor were obtained by leukapheresis.

Inclusive of the bounding cysteine and phenylalanine, the CDR3 is 14 residues long. Solely the CDR3 DNA is kept, with 42 bases framed from the first base. Per the germline V gene (reference sequence), GTSNPN is the CDR1 and SVGIG is the CDR2. Healthy HIV-negative adults with no recently reported acute infections or vaccinations were included as donors. All donors were Caucasian adults living in Nashville, Tennessee, USA. CD8 memory samples consisted of magnetically selected CD45RO+ cells combined with CCR7-negative CD45RA+ effector memory (TemRA) cells. After blood collection by leukapheresis, PBMCs were isolated using Ficoll-Histopaque density gradient centrifugation and then cryopreserved in the vapor phase of liquid nitrogen. Analytical flow cytometry was used to check the purity and quantity of every magnetically sorted T cell population. Genomic DNA was isolated from every sorted fraction and measured by UV absorbance on a Nanodrop 2000c.

TCR CDR3 regions were amplified from genomic DNA by multiplex PCR using the deep immunoSEQ assay. Genomic DNA extracted from each cell subset was distributed evenly over all wells of several immunoSEQ 96-well plates, and each plate served as one replicate. For sorted subsets, each replicate PCR was loaded with around 200 ng genomic DNA, equivalent to some 27,000 T cell genomes. Purified libraries were measured with a Qubit 3.0 fluorometer, size-checked on a Bioanalyzer 2100, and measured again with the KAPA Library Quantification kit. Every immunoSEQ 96-well plate was sequenced on a separate single-read 150-cycle Illumina NextSeq 550 flow cell. In the authors' own workflow: The immunoSEQ output contained only junctional sequences without quality scores, so filtering could not match that applied to full-length reads. Sequences were annotated with PyIR, a Python wrapper for IgBLAST v1.9, and V/J genes and CDR3 were assigned using IMGT germline references. Any read was removed if the V/J assignment was weak (E-value above 1e-6), the CDR3 was missing, or the read contained stop codons, out-of-frame junctions, or ambiguous translated residues. V3J clonotypes were defined as sequences sharing an identical inferred V gene, J gene, and CDR3 amino acid sequence. The percentage overlap between two repertoires was calculated by dividing the number of shared unique clonotypes by the size of the smaller repertoire. RTK rarefaction, the Chao1 estimator, and Recon v2.1 estimates of unobserved clonotypes were used to assess repertoire richness. For all TCRbeta clonotypes obtained by the gDNA method from a few donors, generation probabilities were computed with OLGA. Imported from immuneACCESS, the table was reduced by TCRdb to in-frame sequences with V and J called. These copies leave out some clones; in studies compared against another copy, an unresolved V gene accounts for under half, and the cause of the remainder is not known. The DNA was the basis for D and trimming; V, J and clone size are from that table. The sample has about 380,000 clones on record, roughly 96% of them singletons. In total, the top ten clones hold approximately 0.3% of the sample.

Regarding this clone: Its antigen remains unidentified. A junction end diverges from the germline sequence, so it may reflect a read error. Additional DNA sequences in this sample encode the identical CDR3.

Study-wide conclusions, independent of this receptor: Because the study included a small number of donors, the genetic and exposure-history diversity represented was limited. Incomplete sequencing was indicated by rarefaction of sorted-subset datasets, despite the large sequencing depth. Sampling was limited to blood, and TCR repertoires in tissue likely differ from TCR repertoires in blood. Pairwise subsampling indicated that sequencing depth was expected to affect the degree of clonotype sharing among donors. Around 5% of naive CD4, around 3.6% of naive CD8, approximately 2.2% of memory CD4, and roughly 0.4% of memory CD8 clonotypes were shared across several donors. Compared with non-shared clonotypes, the clonotypes found in all four sorted-subset donors had higher generation probabilities. Naive subsets generally had larger estimated clonotype richness than memory subsets did.

This receptor was obtained from a man in his thirties or forties in good health. Recombination joined TRBV30 with TRBJ2-7; perhaps TRBD1 is the D gene, with 5 bases matching. Sequenced: memory CD8+ T cells sorted from blood. In light of the paper, this sample's cell subset or site label describes: CD45RO+ cells pooled with CCR7-negative TemRA cells. CDR3 protein: CAWSGPAGFYEQYF. The nucleotide sequence is given as TGCGCCTGGAGTGGGCCGGCAGGGTTCTACGAGCAGTACTTC.